This T cell receptor (beta chain) was sequenced in a study of Ad26.COV2.S vaccination and SARS-CoV-2 variants. At the level of the study: Donor was assigned to the Ad26.COV2.S arm of trial COV1001. The study's findings and limits: Spike-specific TCR breadth was greater in vaccine than placebo recipients. Breadth, reportedly substantial, characterized the spike-specific CD8+ and CD4+ T cell responses after vaccination.

Profiled with immunoSEQ multiplex PCR; TCRdb holds only in-frame clones, not every one. The sample includes 440,000 or so clones, 80% to 95% of them seen just once. From germline, CDR1 is MNHEY and CDR2 SVGEGT. V was pared by 5 bases and J by 5 bases, with 7 bases of the junction left unmatched. The CDR3 is made up of 16 amino acids. With regard to this clone: No antigen is known for it.

Sample treatment: some 20 received Ad26.COV2.S at low or high dose, single or two shots; roughly 5 received placebo; per-sample allocation not given. Collection of samples fell on day 63 after the first vaccine or placebo injection. The rearrangement links TRBV6-2 or TRBV6-3 to TRBJ2-3; 13 positions match TRBD2. This TCR was recovered from a person aged 18-60 years who received the Ad26.COV2.S COVID-19 vaccine or a placebo. The sample was peripheral blood, taken in a trial of Ad26.COV2.S vaccine versus placebo. The CDR3 DNA sequence: TGTGCCAGCAGTACACTAGCGGGAGGGCTATTAGATACGCAGTATTTT. It yields the protein CASSTLAGGLLDTQYF.